This is a list of T cell receptor beta chains from one sample in a study of cytomegalovirus exposure and HLA in healthy donors. Sequencing used immunoSEQ multiplex PCR; TCRdb keeps in-frame clones, though not all of them. This table holds about 200,000 clones, 65% to 90% found once. Source material: PBMCs. The receptors were gathered from a woman between 50 and 59 years old in good health and CMV-seronegative. Both conserved end residues are part of each CDR3. Fields, in order: V gene, D gene, clone size, J gene, CDR3 protein, CDR3 DNA. D genes are given only for firm matches. Some rows have no size entry. The others give once, few or many, or a class for an expanded clone.

TRBV30,.,.,TRBJ1-5,CAWSQPGNQPQHF,TGTGCCTGGAGTCAACCGGGCAATCAGCCCCAGCATTTT
TRBV30,.,once,TRBJ1-2,CAWRAGSSVYGYTF,TGTGCCTGGAGAGCGGGATCCTCAGTCTATGGCTACACCTTC
TRBV6-5,.,few,TRBJ1-1,CASGATLNTEAFF,TGTGCCAGCGGGGCCACTTTAAACACTGAAGCTTTCTTT
TRBV7-9,TRBD1,once,TRBJ1-1,CAGTGEWSTEAFF,TGTGCCGGGACAGGGGAGTGGAGTACTGAAGCTTTCTTT
TRBV18,.,.,TRBJ1-1,CASSPRHGNTEAFF,TGTGCCAGCTCACCCAGACACGGGAACACTGAAGCTTTCTTT
TRBV2,TRBD1,.,TRBJ2-1,CASRLDRANEQFF,TGTGCCAGCAGACTCGACAGGGCCAATGAGCAGTTCTTC
TRBV18,TRBD2,.,TRBJ2-1,CASSPTSGRFNEQFF,TGTGCCAGCTCACCCACTAGCGGGAGATTCAATGAGCAGTTCTTC
TRBV11-2,TRBD2,.,TRBJ2-1,CASSPALLAAKRNEQFF,TGTGCCAGCAGCCCGGCCTTACTAGCGGCCAAACGGAATGAGCAGTTCTTC
TRBV6-4,.,.,TRBJ2-2,CASRAGPRETGELFF,TGTGCCAGCAGAGCGGGCCCTCGGGAGACCGGGGAGCTGTTTTTT
TRBV7-9,TRBD2,once,TRBJ2-5,CATGGAQETQYF,TGTGCCACGGGGGGTGCTCAAGAGACCCAGTACTTC
TRBV7-2,.,.,TRBJ1-5,CASDPGGFNQPQHF,TGTGCCAGTGACCCAGGAGGGTTCAATCAGCCCCAGCATTTT
TRBV7-2,TRBD1,once,TRBJ1-5,CASSLGSGQGEQPQHF,TGTGCCAGCAGCTTAGGTTCGGGACAGGGCGAACAGCCCCAGCATTTT
TRBV4-2,.,.,TRBJ1-4,CASSQVRNEKLFF,TGTGCCAGCAGCCAAGTGAGGAATGAAAAACTGTTTTTT
TRBV5-1,TRBD1,.,TRBJ1-2,CASSSQGYGYTF,TGCGCCAGCAGCTCACAGGGGTATGGCTACACCTTC
TRBV19,.,few,TRBJ2-7,CASSTRTGGEQYF,TGTGCCAGTAGTACTCGTACCGGGGGAGAGCAGTACTTC
TRBV28,.,.,TRBJ1-1,CASSSAEGVPEAFF,TGTGCCAGCAGTTCGGCCGAGGGGGTCCCTGAAGCTTTCTTT
TRBV11-3,.,once,TRBJ2-1,CASSLGLYNEQFF,TGTGCCAGCAGCTTAGGGCTGTACAATGAGCAGTTCTTC
TRBV28,TRBD1,.,TRBJ2-7,CASRNQGAEEQYF,TGTGCCAGCAGAAATCAGGGGGCGGAAGAGCAGTACTTC
TRBV5-1,.,.,TRBJ1-2,CASSSQVTYGYTF,TGCGCCAGCAGCTCTCAGGTGACCTATGGCTACACCTTC
TRBV7-9,TRBD2,.,TRBJ2-7,CASSYPTSSYEQYF,TGTGCCAGCAGCTATCCGACTAGCAGCTACGAGCAGTACTTC
TRBV5-6,TRBD2,.,TRBJ2-1,CASSSGTSYLNEQFF,TGTGCCAGCAGCTCCGGGACTAGCTATTTGAATGAGCAGTTCTTC
TRBV28,TRBD2,.,TRBJ2-1,CASSFPPSGYNEQFF,TGTGCCAGCAGTTTTCCCCCTAGCGGGTACAATGAGCAGTTCTTC
TRBV6-1,.,once,TRBJ1-2,CASSEAGQLYGYTF,TGTGCCAGCAGTGAAGCGGGGCAGCTCTATGGCTACACCTTC
TRBV29-1,.,.,TRBJ2-3,CSVPGLYTDTQYF,TGCAGCGTTCCGGGACTGTACACAGATACGCAGTATTTT
TRBV27,.,.,TRBJ2-5,CASSRLAPLETQYF,TGTGCCAGCAGTCGACTGGCCCCCCTTGAGACCCAGTACTTC
TRBV5-3,.,.,TRBJ2-1,CARSLSSRCRSWSSYNEQFF,TGTGCCAGAAGCTTGTCTTCTCGGTGTCGGAGTTGGAGCTCCTACAATGAGCAGTTCTTC
TRBV28,TRBD1,.,TRBJ1-6,CASSPKQGTASPLHF,TGTGCCAGCAGTCCCAAACAGGGGACGGCTTCACCCCTCCACTTT
TRBV9,.,.,TRBJ1-1,CASSPRTGLNTEAFF,TGTGCCAGCAGCCCCCGAACAGGGCTGAACACTGAAGCTTTCTTT
TRBV5-1,.,.,TRBJ2-1,CASSSRGWTGYNEQFF,TGCGCCAGCAGTTCGCGGGGTTGGACTGGCTACAATGAGCAGTTCTTC
TRBV18,.,few,TRBJ1-1,CASSPARKNTEAFF,TGTGCCAGCTCACCAGCGAGGAAGAACACTGAAGCTTTCTTT
TRBV9,TRBD2,.,TRBJ2-5,CASSVTGRARETQYF,TGTGCCAGCAGCGTAACCGGGAGGGCCCGGGAGACCCAGTACTTC
TRBV7-9,.,.,TRBJ2-5,CASSLVRGLGGALGETQYF,TGTGCCAGCAGCTTAGTTAGGGGACTTGGAGGGGCTCTCGGGGAGACCCAGTACTTC
TRBV6-5,.,.,TRBJ1-2,CASSSPSTRYGYTF,TGTGCCAGCAGTTCCCCATCGACTAGGTATGGCTACACCTTC
TRBV5-1,TRBD1,.,TRBJ2-5,CASSLTGGPKTQYF,TGCGCCAGCAGCCTTACAGGGGGCCCGAAGACCCAGTACTTC